These 15 T cell receptor beta chains were sequenced from one sample in a study of shared clonotypes between healthy human individuals (dated by TCRdb to the early 2020s). Libraries were constructed by the immunoSEQ multiplex PCR assay. Sourced from immuneACCESS, this table was stored by TCRdb with only in-frame sequences that have V and J called. A share of the clones is absent; for the studies checked, an unresolved V gene accounts for under half, and the remainder has no known explanation. Recorded for this sample are over a million clones; 95% to 99% of them occurred a single time. Together, the top ten hold approximately 0.44% of the sample. The source material was naive CD4+ T cells sorted from blood. What the cell subset or site label conveys for this sample: CD45RA+ positively selected. The receptors here all came from a man aged 25-45 years in good health.

This chain uses TRBV30 with TRBJ2-1; D is tentatively TRBD1 or TRBD2 (5 bases each). Germline CDR1 GTSNPN, CDR2 SVGIG (reference sequence). V dropped 5 bases and J dropped 5 bases, with 22 bases sitting between them. This CDR3 is 16 amino acids long. The CDR3 is CAWSLLPGPADNEQFF. CDR3 DNA: TGTGCCTGGTCCTTGTTACCGGGACCCGCTGACAATGAGCAGTTCTTC.

This clone was seen only once. The chain carries TRBV5-1 and TRBJ2-7; D is unclear. CDR3 length: 14 residues. Trimming took 8 bases from V and 1 from J, leaving 16 bases between them. Per the germline V gene, CDR1 is SGHRS and CDR2 is YFSETQ. CDR3 sequence reads: CASSDVSGSYEQYF. The CDR3 bases are TGCGCCAGTTCTGACGTCTCTGGGTCCTACGAGCAGTACTTC.

The chain uses TRBV2 and TRBJ1-1; no clear D gene. Germline V gene data show CDR1 as SNHLY and CDR2 as FYNNEI. With 5 bases removed from V and 5 bases from J, the gap between germline ends came to 15 bases. There are 14 residues in the CDR3. In DNA form, the CDR3 reads TGTGCCAGCAGTTTTGAGGGATTGGGAACTGAAGCTTTCTTT. It yields the protein CASSFEGLGTEAFF.

This clone has only one observation. The rearrangement uses TRBV18 and TRBJ2-5; D is uncertain. Trimming left V 1 base short and J 0 bases short, with 18 bases between. Germline assignment: CDR1 KGHSH and CDR2 LQKENI. The CDR3 sequence is 18 residues long. The CDR3 reads CASSPLLPAGRNQETQYF. The DNA for the CDR3 is TGTGCCAGCTCACCACTTCTGCCGGCAGGCCGGAACCAAGAGACCCAGTACTTC.

This chain joins TRBV6-5 and TRBJ2-3; D not resolved. The CDR3 runs 15 residues. Between the trimmed V and J ends, which lost 0 bases and 2 bases, there was a span of 9 bases. In germline, CDR1 is MNHEY, CDR2 SVGAGI. CDR3 amino acids: CASSYSGRFTDTQYF. The CDR3, as DNA: TGTGCCAGCAGTTACTCTGGCAGATTCACAGATACGCAGTATTTT.

This sequence joins TRBV6-5 and TRBJ2-7, with 8 bases identical to TRBD1. The ends lost 0 bases at V and 3 bases at J; junction bases unmatched: 7. Germline V gene lookup returns CDR1 MNHEY and CDR2 SVGAGI. The CDR3 runs 16 residues. The CDR3 coding sequence is TGTGCCAGCAGTTACTCGGTCACAGGGGGGAGCTACGAGCAGTACTTC. As protein: CASSYSVTGGSYEQYF.

Written as DNA, the CDR3 is TGCGCCAGCAGCTCTGGACGGCTGTCAGATACGCAGTATTTT. Protein sequence: CASSSGRLSDTQYF. This rearrangement joins TRBV5-1 to TRBJ2-3; D not certain. The CDR3 is 14 residues long. Germline V gene sequence: CDR1 SGHRS, CDR2 YFSETQ. The V gene lost 3 bases and the J gene lost 4 bases, with 12 bases spanning the gap.

Here the CDR3 DNA reads TGTGCCTGGAGTAAGGGGGCCTCTGAAGCTTTCTTT. This gives the protein CAWSKGASEAFF. The chain has TRBV30 and TRBJ1-1; 7 nucleotides line up with TRBD1. Germline lookup yields CDR1 GTSNPN and CDR2 SVGIG (reference sequence). With V trimmed by 2 bases and J by 6 bases, 3 bases remained unmatched. The CDR3 is 12 amino acids.

V gene TRBV19 combines with J gene TRBJ2-1, with 10 nucleotides matching TRBD2. V gave up 0 bases and J gave up 0 bases; unmatched junction bases: 14. CDR1 is LNHDA, CDR2 SQIVND, per germline (reference sequence). The CDR3 sequence is 21 residues long. This CDR3 is CASSIDLRTSGKGGSYNEQFF. CDR3 in DNA: TGTGCCAGTAGTATAGATCTCAGGACTAGCGGCAAAGGTGGCTCCTACAATGAGCAGTTCTTC. The full variable domain, completed using reference TRBV19 and TRBJ2-1, is DGGITQSPKYLFRKEGQNVTLSCEQNLNHDAMYWYRQDPGQGLRLIYYSQIVNDFQKGDIAEGYSVSREKKESFPLTVTSAQKNPTAFYLCASSIDLRTSGKGGSYNEQFFGPGTRLTVL.

The chain couples TRBV5-1 to TRBJ2-7; tentatively, D is TRBD1 (6 bases). Trimming pared 4 bases from V and 2 bases from J, leaving 16 bases between. The germline V gene encodes CDR1 SGHRS and CDR2 YFSETQ. The CDR3 is made up of 15 amino acids. The CDR3 sequence is CASSIGTSEPYEQYF. The CDR3 DNA reads TGCGCCAGCAGCATAGGGACAAGTGAGCCCTACGAGCAGTACTTC.

The rearrangement links TRBV15 to TRBJ2-1; D is unresolved. V gave up 1 base and J gave up 3 bases, with 16 bases separating them. CDR1 and CDR2 from the germline V gene are LNHNV and YYDKDF (reference sequence). The CDR3 has 17 amino acids. The CDR3 DNA is TGTGCCACCAGCAGAGGGGATTTTGGCAGAGGCTACAATGAGCAGTTCTTC. Translated, it gives CATSRGDFGRGYNEQFF.

The chain links TRBV12-5 to TRBJ1-2; no firm D call. Looked up from germline, CDR1 is LGHNT and CDR2 is FRNRAP. This CDR3 is 14 amino acids long. V was cut by 1 base and J by 2 bases, with 8 bases left in between. The CDR3 sequence: CASGLGVSNYGYTF. The CDR3 DNA reads as TGTGCTAGTGGTTTGGGGGTCTCAAACTATGGCTACACCTTC. The variable domain in full, completed from reference TRBV12-5 and TRBJ1-2, reads DARVTQTPRHKVTEMGQEVTMRCQPILGHNTVFWYRQTMMQGLELLAYFRNRAPLDDSGMPKDRFSAEMPDATLATLKIQPSEPRDSAVYFCASGLGVSNYGYTFGSGTRLTVV.

The chain combines TRBV11-2 with TRBJ2-3; D gene ambiguous. Per the germline V gene, CDR1 is SGHAT and CDR2 is FQNNGV. The CDR3 contains 13 residues. V was shortened by 0 bases and J by 4 bases, with 5 bases between the two germline ends. CDR3 DNA sequence: TGTGCCAGCAGCTTAGAAAGACCAGATACGCAGTATTTT. Translated: CASSLERPDTQYF.

The gene calls are TRBV28 and TRBJ1-1; a weak D match, TRBD1 (6 bases). This CDR3 region has 15 residues. CDR1 MDHEN and CDR2 SYDVKM come from the germline V gene. V shed 0 bases and J shed 5 bases, with 13 bases lying between them. The CDR3 coding sequence is TGTGCCAGCAGTTTATGGGGCAGGGGTGAGACTGAAGCTTTCTTT. Encoded protein: CASSLWGRGETEAFF.

The chain joins TRBV28 to TRBJ2-7; a possible D gene is TRBD1 (5 bases). Trimming removed 3 bases from V and 5 bases from J, with 11 bases in between. Germline values: CDR1 MDHEN, CDR2 SYDVKM. The CDR3 covers 13 residues. The CDR3 is CASSFPDRNEQYF. CDR3 coding DNA: TGTGCCAGCAGTTTTCCTGACAGAAACGAGCAGTACTTC.